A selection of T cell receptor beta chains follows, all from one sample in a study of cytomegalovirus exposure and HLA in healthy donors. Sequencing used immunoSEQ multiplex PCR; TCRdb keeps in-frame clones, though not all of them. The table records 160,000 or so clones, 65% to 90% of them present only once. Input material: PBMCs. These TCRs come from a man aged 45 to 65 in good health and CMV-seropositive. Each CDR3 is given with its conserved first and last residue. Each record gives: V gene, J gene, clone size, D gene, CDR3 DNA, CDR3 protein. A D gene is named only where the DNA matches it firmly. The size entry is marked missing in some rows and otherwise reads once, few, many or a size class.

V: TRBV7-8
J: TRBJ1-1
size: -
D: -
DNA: TGTGCCAGCAGCTTCCTGTGGACATCTAACACTGAAGCTTTCTTT
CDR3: CASSFLWTSNTEAFF

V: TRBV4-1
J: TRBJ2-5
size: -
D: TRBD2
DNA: TGCGCCAGCAGCCTTGGGACTAGAGTGGAGACCCAGTACTTC
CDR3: CASSLGTRVETQYF

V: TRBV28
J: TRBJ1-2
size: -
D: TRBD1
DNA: TGTGCCAGCCGGGACAGGGTATCATCCACCTTC
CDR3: CASRDRVSSTF

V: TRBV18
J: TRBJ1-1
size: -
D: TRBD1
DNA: TGTGCCAGCTCACCGCCCGGGACAGGGTTTAACACTGAAGCTTTCTTT
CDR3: CASSPPGTGFNTEAFF

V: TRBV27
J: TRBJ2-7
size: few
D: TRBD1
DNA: TGTGCCAGCAGAAGACAGGGCGACGAGCAGTACTTC
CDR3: CASRRQGDEQYF

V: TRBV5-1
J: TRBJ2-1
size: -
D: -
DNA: TGCGCCAGCAGCTTGGGAGCAGGGGTCAATGAGCAGTTCTTC
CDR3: CASSLGAGVNEQFF

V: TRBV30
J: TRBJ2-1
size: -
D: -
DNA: TGTGCCTGGTTTAGCCGAACCAGCAATGAGCAGTTCTTC
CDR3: CAWFSRTSNEQFF

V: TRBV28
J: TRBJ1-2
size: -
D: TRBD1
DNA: TGTGCCAGCCGGATACCCGACAGGGGTTGGAACTATGGCTACACCTTC
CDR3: CASRIPDRGWNYGYTF

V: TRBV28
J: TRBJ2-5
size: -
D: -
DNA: -
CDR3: CASSPRGPVLRARHGAQYF

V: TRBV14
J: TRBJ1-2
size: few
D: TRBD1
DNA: TGTGCCAGCAGCCAGTTGACAGGGGTAAATGGCTACACCTTC
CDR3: CASSQLTGVNGYTF

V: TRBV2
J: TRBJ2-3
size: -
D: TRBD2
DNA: TGTGCCAGCAGGGGACTAGCGGGGAACACAGATACGCAGTATTTT
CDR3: CASRGLAGNTDTQYF

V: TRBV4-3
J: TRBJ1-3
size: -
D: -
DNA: TGCGCCAGCAGCCAAGAGGACAGAATTAACACCATATATTTT
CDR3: CASSQEDRINTIYF

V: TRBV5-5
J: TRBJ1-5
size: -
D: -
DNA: TGTGCCAGCAGCTTATCCCTAGGTAGTAACAATCAGCCCCAGCATTTT
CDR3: CASSLSLGSNNQPQHF

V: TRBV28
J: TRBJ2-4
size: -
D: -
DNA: TGTGCCAGCAGTTCGGGACTAGCCAAAAACATTCAGTACTTC
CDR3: CASSSGLAKNIQYF

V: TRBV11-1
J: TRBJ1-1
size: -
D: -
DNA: TGTGCCAGCAGCCACTACAGGGAACGGAACACTGAAGCTTTCTTT
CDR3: CASSHYRERNTEAFF

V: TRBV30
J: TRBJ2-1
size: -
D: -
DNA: TGTGCCTGGAGTGTAGGACTATCCAATGAGCAGTTCTTC
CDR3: CAWSVGLSNEQFF

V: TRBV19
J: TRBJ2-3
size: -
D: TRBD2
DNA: TGTGCCAGTGCCCTCCGGAGGGCAAAACTAGCGGGAGGGCCATCTGATACGCAGTATTTT
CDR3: CASALRRAKLAGGPSDTQYF

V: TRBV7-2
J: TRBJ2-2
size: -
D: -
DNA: TGTGCCAGCAGCCTCAAGGGGACCGGGGAGCTGTTTTTT
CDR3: CASSLKGTGELFF

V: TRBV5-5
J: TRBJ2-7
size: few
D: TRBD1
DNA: TGTGCCAGCAGCTTGGTCGGACAGGGATACTACGAGCAGTACTTC
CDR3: CASSLVGQGYYEQYF

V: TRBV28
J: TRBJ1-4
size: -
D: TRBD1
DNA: TGTGCCAGCGGAGGGGGCATGACGGCGACTAATGAAAAACTGTTTTTT
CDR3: CASGGGMTATNEKLFF

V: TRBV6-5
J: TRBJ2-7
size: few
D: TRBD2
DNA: TGTGCCAGCAGTACCGAGCGGGGGGGTATCTACGAGCAGTACTTC
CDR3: CASSTERGGIYEQYF

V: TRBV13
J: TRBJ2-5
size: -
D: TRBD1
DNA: TGTGCCAGCAGCCCAGGACAGGGAGGCTGGACCCAGTACTTC
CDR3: CASSPGQGGWTQYF

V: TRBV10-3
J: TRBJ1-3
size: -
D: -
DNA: TGTGCCATCACTCTCGAGGGGGCTGGAAACACCATATATTTT
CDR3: CAITLEGAGNTIYF

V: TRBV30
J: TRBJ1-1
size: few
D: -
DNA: TGTGCCTGGAGTGCAAGCGTAGGCACTGAAGCTTTCTTT
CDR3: CAWSASVGTEAFF

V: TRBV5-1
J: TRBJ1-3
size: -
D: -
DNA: TGCGCCAGCAGCCCTATTGGCGGGGATGGAAACACCATATATTTT
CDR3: CASSPIGGDGNTIYF

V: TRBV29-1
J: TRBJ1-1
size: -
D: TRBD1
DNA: TGCAGCGGACGGACAGGGCGTGGAGCTTTCTTT
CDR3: CSGRTGRGAFF

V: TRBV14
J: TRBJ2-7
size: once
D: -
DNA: TGTGCCAGCAGCCAGATAATCTCGAGACAGCCCTACGAGCAGTACTTC
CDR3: CASSQIISRQPYEQYF

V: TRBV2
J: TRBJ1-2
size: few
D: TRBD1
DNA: TGTGCCATCAGAGACAGGGGCTATGGCTACACCTTC
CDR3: CAIRDRGYGYTF

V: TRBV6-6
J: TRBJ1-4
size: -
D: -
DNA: TGTGCCAGCAGTTCTACCGAACCCGGTAGGAGGGAAAAACTGTTTTTT
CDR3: CASSSTEPGRREKLFF

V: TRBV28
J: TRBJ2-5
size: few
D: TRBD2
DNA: TGTGCCAGCAGTTTGGAACACCTAGCGGGAACCCTCCCCCGTGAGACCCAGTACTTC
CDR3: CASSLEHLAGTLPRETQYF

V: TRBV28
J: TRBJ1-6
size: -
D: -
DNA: TGTGCCAGCATTGGACAAAACCAGTTGAGCTCCTATAATTCACCCCTCCACTTT
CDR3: CASIGQNQLSSYNSPLHF

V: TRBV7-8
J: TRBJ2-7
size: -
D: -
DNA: TGTGCCAGCAGCTCCGTGGACAGCGTGTACGAGCAGTACTTC
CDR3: CASSSVDSVYEQYF

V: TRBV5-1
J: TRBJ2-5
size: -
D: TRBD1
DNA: TGCGCCAGCAGCACTCAGGGGGCTCTTGAGACCCAGTACTTC
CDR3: CASSTQGALETQYF

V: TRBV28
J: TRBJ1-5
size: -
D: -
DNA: TGTGCCAGCAGTTTCCAGGGTCGGTTAAGCAATCAGCCCCAGCATTTT
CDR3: CASSFQGRLSNQPQHF

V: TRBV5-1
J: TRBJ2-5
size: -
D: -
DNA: TGCGCCAGCAGCGCCAACACAGGGTCAGGAGAGACCCAGTACTTC
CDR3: CASSANTGSGETQYF

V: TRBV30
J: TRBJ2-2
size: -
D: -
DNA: TGTGCCTGGAGTGTACAGGGATCGGGGGAGCTGTTTTTT
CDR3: CAWSVQGSGELFF

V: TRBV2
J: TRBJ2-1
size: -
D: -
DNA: TGTGCCAGCAGCAAACAGGGTGCCAACAATGAGCAGTTCTTC
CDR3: CASSKQGANNEQFF

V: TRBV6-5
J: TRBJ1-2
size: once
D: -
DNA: TGTGCCAGCAGTGAATTGGGGACATCCTATGGCTACACCTTC
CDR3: CASSELGTSYGYTF

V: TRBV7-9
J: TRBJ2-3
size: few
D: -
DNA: TGTTCCAGCAGCTCCCTATCTTCTAGCACAGATACGCAGTATTTT
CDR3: CSSSSLSSSTDTQYF

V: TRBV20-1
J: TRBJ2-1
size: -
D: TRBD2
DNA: TGCAGTGCCATGACTAGCTGGGAGCAGTTCTTC
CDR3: CSAMTSWEQFF

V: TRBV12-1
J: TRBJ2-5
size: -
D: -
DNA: TGTGCCAGCAGCCCCTACATCAGGGGGATCCAAGAGACCCAGTACTTC
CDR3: CASSPYIRGIQETQYF

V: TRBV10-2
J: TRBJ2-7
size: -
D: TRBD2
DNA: TGCGCCAGCAGTGATCTGGGACTAGCGGGGGGCTACGAGCAGTACTTC
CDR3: CASSDLGLAGGYEQYF

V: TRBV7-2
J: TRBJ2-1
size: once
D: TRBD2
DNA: TGTGCCAGCAGCCCGACTAGCGGAAACAATGAGCAGTTCTTC
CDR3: CASSPTSGNNEQFF

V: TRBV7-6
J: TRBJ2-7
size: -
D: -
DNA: TGTGCCAGCAGCTCTCCTAGCTCCTACGAGCAGTACTTC
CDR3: CASSSPSSYEQYF

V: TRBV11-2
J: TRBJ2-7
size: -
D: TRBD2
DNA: TGTGCCAGCAGCTACCGGATAGCGGGAGTAGGCCCCCACGAGCAGTACTTC
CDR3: CASSYRIAGVGPHEQYF